Sequencing of this T cell receptor beta chain was carried out in a study of blood T cells in healthy people across ages. The CDR3 totals 15 residues. V was shortened by 2 bases and J by 4 bases, with 14 bases between the two germline ends. A J-beta primer mix and a sample-barcoded 5' primer were used in a second PCR of about 7 to 12 cycles. MiXCR, applied by TCRdb to the 5' RACE reads, yields one record per CDR3 protein. The repertoire holds 1 million or so distinct CDR3 sequences, with under 30% as singletons. Another study also made use of these data, one on T cells of mothers and their children. That paper states: The TCR beta CDR3 read count exceeded 9 million for each mother and was about 3.1 million for each child.

Material: blood. V gene TRBV12-3 or TRBV12-4 combines with J gene TRBJ1-1; perhaps TRBD1 as D (5 bases). This clonotype was sampled from a girl aged 2-10 years in good health. CDR3 in amino acids: CASSLQGVGSTEAFF. DNA for the CDR3: TGTGCCAGCAGTTTACAGGGCGTCGGTAGCACTGAAGCTTTCTTT.